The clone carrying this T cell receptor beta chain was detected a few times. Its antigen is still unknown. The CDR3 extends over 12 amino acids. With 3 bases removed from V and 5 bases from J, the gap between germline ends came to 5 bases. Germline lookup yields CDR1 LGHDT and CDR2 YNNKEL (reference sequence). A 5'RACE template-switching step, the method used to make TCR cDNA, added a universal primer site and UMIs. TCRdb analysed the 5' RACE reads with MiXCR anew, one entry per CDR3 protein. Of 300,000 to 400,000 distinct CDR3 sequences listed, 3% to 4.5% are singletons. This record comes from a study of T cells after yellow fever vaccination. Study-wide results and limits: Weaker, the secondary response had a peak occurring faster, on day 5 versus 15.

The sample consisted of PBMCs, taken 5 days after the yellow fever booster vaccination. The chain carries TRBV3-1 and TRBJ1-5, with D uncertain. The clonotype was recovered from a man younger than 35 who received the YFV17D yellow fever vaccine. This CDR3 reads CASSHQHQPQHF. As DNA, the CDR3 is TGTGCCAGCAGCCATCAACATCAGCCCCAGCATTTT.